This passage covers 31 T cell receptor beta chains from one sample sequenced in a study of blood T cell repertoires in COVID-19 (TCRdb year 2020). Library construction relied on the immunoSEQ multiplex PCR assay. The table comes from immuneACCESS by way of TCRdb, which keeps in-frame sequences with V and J called. Part of the clones is missing from these tables; in studies checked, under half for an unresolved V gene and the rest for unknown reasons. In all, the sample holds 200,000 to 250,000 clones, and approximately 91% of those were seen once. The leading ten clones occupy around 6.5% of the sample. Sequencing was done on a sample of peripheral blood. The receptors here all came from a man in his 60s who had recovered from COVID-19.

The rearrangement uses TRBV10-2 and TRBJ2-7; 12 positions agree with TRBD1. From germline, CDR1 is WSHSY and CDR2 SAAADI. This CDR3 has 14 residues. V shed 4 bases, J shed 6 bases, and the junction held 4 bases outside the gene matches. The CDR3 loop reads CASSGGTGGPEQYF. The CDR3 DNA sequence: TGCGCCAGCAGTGGGGGGACAGGGGGCCCCGAGCAGTACTTC.

About this clone: The same CDR3 also results from other DNA sequences found in this sample. The chain uses TRBV19 and TRBJ1-5; D might be TRBD1 (6 bases). Trimming left V 3 bases short and J 4 bases short, with 13 bases between. Germline V CDR1 and CDR2: LNHDA, SQIVND (reference sequence). This CDR3 comprises 15 residues. The CDR3 sequence: CASSIGRGWNQPQHF. Written as DNA, the CDR3 is TGTGCCAGTAGTATTGGGAGGGGGTGGAATCAGCCCCAGCATTTT.

The V call is TRBV11-3, the J call TRBJ2-2; 10 bases map to TRBD2. The CDR3 loop spans 16 amino acids. Germline values: CDR1 SGHNT, CDR2 YENEEA. Trimming cost V 5 bases and J 4 bases; bases outside gene matches: 7. The CDR3 nucleotides read TGTGCCAGCAGCGGACAGCGGGGGGGCGTCACCGGGGAGCTGTTTTTT. Translating gives CASSGQRGGVTGELFF.

This sequence joins TRBV18 and TRBJ2-7, with unresolved D. The CDR3 runs to 12 residues. Germline lookup yields CDR1 KGHSH and CDR2 LQKENI. Deletions cut 5 bases from V and 3 bases from J, with 8 bases between. The CDR3 DNA reads TGTGCCAGCTCATCGCGCTTCTACGAGCAGTACTTC. Protein: CASSSRFYEQYF.

The genes are TRBV7-9 and TRBJ2-3; 9 nucleotides line up with TRBD2. The CDR3 is made up of 15 amino acids. V lost 4 bases to trimming and J lost 5 bases; unmatched junction nucleotides: 7. Germline V gives CDR1 SEHNR, CDR2 FQNEAQ (reference sequence). The CDR3 reads CASSSMLAGIDTQYF. The CDR3 bases are TGTGCCAGCAGCTCGATGCTAGCGGGAATAGATACGCAGTATTTT. Full variable domain (outside the CDR3, taken from reference TRBV7-9 and TRBJ2-3): DTGVSQNPRHKITKRGQNVTFRCDPISEHNRLYWYRQTLGQGPEFLTYFQNEAQLEKSRLLSDRFSAERPKGSFSTLEIQRTEQGDSAMYLCASSSMLAGIDTQYFGPGTRLTVL.

CDR3 sequence reads: CSAGWENYGYTF. CDR3 in DNA: TGCAGCGCCGGCTGGGAGAACTATGGCTACACCTTC. J is TRBJ1-2 and V is TRBV29-1; no reliable D call. CDR1 is SQVTM and CDR2 is ANQGSEA in the germline V gene. V lost 7 bases and J 2 bases, leaving 11 bases between the germline ends. The CDR3 totals 12 residues.

V usage is TRBV6-5 and J usage is TRBJ1-1; perhaps TRBD1 as D (6 bases). This CDR3 region has 13 residues. V lost 6 bases and J lost 7, with 15 bases in between. CDR1 is MNHEY and CDR2 is SVGAGI in the germline V gene. DNA for the CDR3: TGTGCCAGCAGGTCGAACAGGGCGGGTGAAGCTTTCTTT. Protein sequence: CASRSNRAGEAFF.

V and J are TRBV19 and TRBJ2-6, with D perhaps TRBD2 (7 bases). The CDR3 loop spans 19 amino acids. Trimming pared 7 bases from V and 4 bases from J, leaving 26 bases between. Germline V gene lookup returns CDR1 LNHDA and CDR2 SQIVND (reference sequence). The CDR3 coding sequence is TGTGCCAGTACCTCGCAAGGGGGAGGGCAGAACGCCGGGGCCAACGTCCTGACTTTC. Amino acid sequence: CASTSQGGGQNAGANVLTF.

This clone was recorded a few times. V gene TRBV4-1 combines with J gene TRBJ1-1, with D hard to call. CDR3 size: 13 residues. The germline V gene encodes CDR1 MGHRA and CDR2 YSYEKL. V lost 0 bases and J lost 8, with 10 bases in between. CDR3: CASSQDTDYEAFF. DNA for the CDR3: TGCGCCAGCAGCCAAGATACCGACTACGAAGCTTTCTTT.

This clone was detected a few times. The rearrangement joins TRBV14 to TRBJ2-7; 8 nucleotides agree with TRBD1. Germline values: CDR1 SGHDN, CDR2 FVKESK. The ends lost 7 bases at V and 3 bases at J; junction bases unmatched: 5. The CDR3 has 13 amino acids. This chain's CDR3 is CASNLQGGYEQYF. The CDR3 bases are TGTGCCAGCAACCTACAGGGGGGCTACGAGCAGTACTTC.

The V gene is TRBV19, the J gene TRBJ2-1; the D gene is possibly TRBD2 (6 bases). V lost 5 bases and J lost 0, with 14 bases in between. The germline gives CDR1 LNHDA, CDR2 SQIVND (reference sequence). The CDR3 loop spans 16 amino acids. The CDR3 DNA follows: TGTGCCAGTAGTCCCCCTGGACTACCCTCCTACAATGAGCAGTTCTTC. Translating gives CASSPPGLPSYNEQFF.

V usage is TRBV7-6 and J usage is TRBJ2-7; 11 nucleotides agree with TRBD1. Germline CDR1 reads SGHVS; CDR2 reads FNYEAQ. The CDR3 contains 15 residues. V lost 4 bases, J lost 3 bases, and 5 bases stayed unmatched. CDR3: CASSSRTGGFYEQYF. In nucleotides, the CDR3 is TGTGCCAGCAGCTCCCGGACAGGGGGCTTCTACGAGCAGTACTTC.

CDR3 DNA: TGTGCCAGTAGCAGTGATCGACGGGGCTCTGGAAACACCATATATTTT. Protein: CASSSDRRGSGNTIYF. V is TRBV19 and J is TRBJ1-3, with D hard to call. The CDR3 loop spans 16 amino acids. V lost 6 bases and J 0 bases, leaving 15 bases between the germline ends. CDR1 is LNHDA and CDR2 is SQIVND in the germline V gene (reference sequence).

The chain recombines TRBV14 with TRBJ2-6; 7 bases align to TRBD1. Germline-derived CDR1 and CDR2 are SGHDN and FVKESK. V shed 5 bases, J shed 8 bases, and the junction held 9 bases outside the gene matches. CDR3 size: 15 residues. CDR3 bases: TGTGCCAGCAGCTACACCTCGACAGGGCCCAACGTCCTGACTTTC. It encodes CASSYTSTGPNVLTF.

V is TRBV6-2 or TRBV6-3 and J is TRBJ2-3, with D tentatively TRBD1 (6 bases). The CDR3 is made up of 15 amino acids. CDR1 and CDR2 from the germline V gene are MNHEY and SVGEGT. The germline V and J ends were trimmed by 2 bases and 2 bases, with 11 bases remaining between them. CDR3 nucleotides: TGTGCCAGCAGTTACGCTGACAGGTTCACAGATACGCAGTATTTT. Translating it yields CASSYADRFTDTQYF.

The CDR3 region is CASSSYNEQFF. The CDR3 DNA follows: TGTGCCAGCAGTTCGTACAATGAGCAGTTCTTC. The chain carries TRBV12-3 or TRBV12-4 and TRBJ2-1; D call uncertain. This CDR3 contains 11 residues. Trimming took off 4 bases at V and 4 bases at J, with 2 bases between the two ends.

The chain uses TRBV6-1 and TRBJ1-5; D ambiguous. Between the trimmed V and J ends, which lost 2 bases and 0 bases, there was a span of 11 bases. Germline V gives CDR1 MNHNS, CDR2 SASEGT. The CDR3 totals 16 residues. In nucleotides, the CDR3 is TGTGCCAGCAGTGAACCCTCGGGTTTTAGCAATCAGCCCCAGCATTTT. Translated, it gives CASSEPSGFSNQPQHF.

The genes are TRBV27 and TRBJ2-4, with 9 nucleotides matching TRBD2. Unmatched junction bases numbered 8, after V lost 4 bases and J lost 1 base. The germline V gene encodes CDR1 MNHEY and CDR2 SMNVEV (reference sequence). CDR3 length: 17 amino acids. The CDR3 coding sequence is TGTGCCAGCAGTTCGATAACGACTAGCGGTGCCAAAAACATTCAGTACTTC. Translated: CASSSITTSGAKNIQYF.

This sequence joins TRBV5-8 and TRBJ1-1; D is ambiguous. CDR1 is SGHTS, CDR2 YDEGEE, per germline. The CDR3 runs to 15 residues. Trimming removed 0 bases at V and 6 bases at J, with 15 bases between. Here the CDR3 DNA reads TGTGCCAGCAGCTTGGCCGGAGGGATCGTGCCTGAAGCTTTCTTT. Its protein product is CASSLAGGIVPEAFF.

The chain is built from TRBV5-6 and TRBJ2-1, with TRBD2 matching over 7 bases. Germline V gives CDR1 SGHDT, CDR2 YYEEEE. CDR3 length equals 15 residues. V was pared by 1 base and J by 5 bases, with 6 bases of the junction left unmatched. DNA of the CDR3: TGTGCCAGCAGCTTGAGAGGCGGGGGAAACAATGAGCAGTTCTTC. Translating it yields CASSLRGGGNNEQFF. Together with reference TRBV5-6 and TRBJ2-1, the CDR3 gives the full variable domain: DAGVTQSPTHLIKTRGQQVTLRCSPKSGHDTVSWYQQALGQGPQFIFQYYEEEERQRGNFPDRFSGHQFPNYSSELNVNALLLGDSALYLCASSLRGGGNNEQFFGPGTRLTVL.

This rearrangement joins TRBV18 to TRBJ1-5; D is ambiguous. Trimming removed 6 bases from V and 3 bases from J, with 12 bases in between. The CDR3 is 14 amino acids. Germline loops: CDR1 KGHSH, CDR2 LQKENI. The CDR3 reads CASSQNGFNQPQHF. The CDR3 nucleotides are TGTGCCAGCTCCCAAAATGGCTTCAATCAGCCCCAGCATTTT.

J is TRBJ1-2 and V is TRBV6-5, with 9 bases matching TRBD1. V gave up 6 bases and J gave up 4 bases; unmatched junction bases: 3. CDR1 and CDR2 from the germline V gene are MNHEY and SVGAGI. The CDR3 is made up of 13 amino acids. CDR3 in amino acids: CASRKTGGYGYTF. The CDR3 DNA follows: TGTGCCAGCAGAAAGACAGGGGGCTATGGCTACACCTTC.

Only one count was recorded for this clone. The J gene is TRBJ2-4, the V gene TRBV10-3, with 9 bases identical to TRBD2. J was trimmed by 1 base and V by 10 bases; bases with no gene match: 11. This CDR3 spans 16 amino acids. Germline CDR1 ENHRY, CDR2 SYGVKD. The DNA for the CDR3 is TGTGCCACCTCTTCGACTAGCGGTAGGGCCAAAAACATTCAGTACTTC. Its protein product is CATSSTSGRAKNIQYF.

V usage is TRBV6-4 and J usage is TRBJ2-1, with 8 nucleotides matching TRBD2. J gave up 6 bases and V 3 bases, and 7 bases lay outside the gene matches. The CDR3 is made up of 15 amino acids. Germline assignment: CDR1 MRHNA and CDR2 SNTAGT. CDR3 in amino acids: CASSEVRGLANEQFF. CDR3 DNA sequence: TGTGCCAGCAGTGAAGTAAGAGGACTAGCCAATGAGCAGTTCTTC.

V usage is TRBV29-1 and J usage is TRBJ1-3, with a weak D call TRBD1 (5 bases). From germline, CDR1 is SQVTM and CDR2 ANQGSEA. This CDR3 spans 13 amino acids. The germline V and J ends were trimmed by 8 bases and 2 bases, with 13 bases remaining between them. CDR3 coding DNA: TGCAGCACCCTGGCGGGGGCTGGAAACACCATATATTTT. Protein product: CSTLAGAGNTIYF.

The V and J genes are TRBV5-1 and TRBJ1-4; D unresolved. Looked up from germline, CDR1 is SGHRS and CDR2 is YFSETQ. V was clipped by 0 bases and J by 5 bases, with 8 bases between them. The length of the CDR3 is 14 residues. The CDR3 loop is CASSLGRSNEKLFF. CDR3 nucleotide sequence: TGCGCCAGCAGCTTGGGGCGGTCAAATGAAAAACTGTTTTTT. The entire variable domain, with the rest obtained from reference TRBV5-1 and TRBJ1-4, is as follows: KAGVTQTPRYLIKTRGQQVTLSCSPISGHRSVSWYQQTPGQGLQFLFEYFSETQRNKGNFPGRFSGRQFSNSRSEMNVSTLELGDSALYLCASSLGRSNEKLFFGSGTQLSVL.

V gene TRBV5-6 combines with J gene TRBJ2-7; TRBD2 is a possible D gene (5 bases). The length of the CDR3 is 16 residues. V was clipped by 2 bases and J by 0 bases, with 15 bases between them. Germline loops: CDR1 SGHDT, CDR2 YYEEEE. CDR3 protein: CASSFDTGSSSYEQYF. DNA of the CDR3: TGTGCCAGCAGCTTTGATACGGGGTCCAGCTCCTACGAGCAGTACTTC.

This chain connects TRBV5-1 to TRBJ2-5; TRBD1 aligns across 8 bases. The J segment lost 5 bases and the V segment lost 1 base, leaving 1 base of the junction unmatched. The CDR3 totals 13 residues. Germline-derived CDR1 and CDR2 are SGHRS and YFSETQ. The CDR3 sequence: CASSLTGGETQYF. CDR3 nucleotide sequence: TGCGCCAGCAGCTTGACAGGGGGGGAGACCCAGTACTTC. The full variable domain, its missing parts supplied by reference TRBV5-1 and TRBJ2-5, is KAGVTQTPRYLIKTRGQQVTLSCSPISGHRSVSWYQQTPGQGLQFLFEYFSETQRNKGNFPGRFSGRQFSNSRSEMNVSTLELGDSALYLCASSLTGGETQYFGPGTRLLVL.

The chain links TRBV7-2 to TRBJ1-3; 7 nucleotides line up with TRBD1. The CDR3 spans 15 residues. Germline lookup yields CDR1 SGHTA and CDR2 FQGNSA. J was trimmed by 6 bases and V by 1 base; bases with no gene match: 6. The CDR3 nucleotides are TGTGCCAGCAGCTTAGGGGCAGGGGGAACAAACACCATATATTTT. It encodes CASSLGAGGTNTIYF.

The J gene is TRBJ2-4, the V gene TRBV28, with D tentatively TRBD2 (6 bases). The V and J ends lost 6 bases and 1 base respectively, with 16 bases between them. In germline, CDR1 is MDHEN, CDR2 SYDVKM. CDR3 size: 16 residues. CDR3 sequence reads: CASSRFGRGAKNIQYF. CDR3 nucleotide sequence: TGTGCCAGCAGCCGGTTCGGACGGGGGGCCAAAAACATTCAGTACTTC.

The CDR3 DNA reads TGCAGCGCCCAGGGACAGGGAAAAGATGAAAAACTGTTTTTT. It translates to CSAQGQGKDEKLFF. The J gene is TRBJ1-4, the V gene TRBV29-1; 9 bases map to TRBD1. Per the germline V gene, CDR1 is SQVTM and CDR2 is ANQGSEA. The CDR3 has 14 amino acids. Trimming at V came to 7 bases and at J to 6 bases, leaving 9 bases not matched to a gene.